The T cell receptor (beta chain) under discussion was sequenced for a study of blood T cell repertoires in COVID-19. The CDR3 is 20 residues long. V trimming: 6 bases; J trimming: 6 bases; junction bases outside the gene matches: 21. CDR1 is MRHNA and CDR2 is SNTAGT in the germline V gene. Sequencing was performed with immunoSEQ multiplex PCR; in TCRdb, only in-frame clones are kept and a portion is missing. The table has roughly 250,000 clones, 80% to 85% seen once; the top ten hold 15% to 19%. The table lists this clone with a count of one. This TCR was sampled from a person between 70 and 80 years old with COVID-19, enrolled during active disease. Sequencing used peripheral blood. V gene TRBV6-4 combines with J gene TRBJ2-1; the match to TRBD1 covers 12 bases. The CDR3 nucleotides read TGTGCCAGCAGCCAATTCTCCGGGACAGGGGGCGTTGTAATTACCAATGAGCAGTTCTTC. It yields the protein CASSQFSGTGGVVITNEQFF.